This passage covers 26 T cell receptor beta chains from one sample sequenced in a study of cytomegalovirus exposure and HLA in healthy donors. The PCR used 60 Vbeta and 13 Jbeta primers. Some clones are missing from TCRdb's copy, which holds only in-frame ones; the method was immunoSEQ multiplex PCR. The sample records fewer than 300,000 clones, about 80% being singletons. Material: PBMCs. Receptors were obtained from a girl aged 2-10 years in good health and CMV-seronegative.

The chain carries TRBV6-5 and TRBJ2-1; D perhaps matches TRBD2 (5 bases). The V end was cut by 0 bases, the J end by 10 bases, with 10 bases between. The CDR3 contains 13 residues. Germline CDR1 and CDR2: MNHEY and SVGAGI. CDR3 amino acids: CASSYSRSGEQFF. The CDR3, as DNA: TGTGCCAGCAGTTACTCGAGGAGCGGAGAGCAGTTCTTC.

This chain connects TRBV2 to TRBJ1-5, with 8 bases lining up with TRBD1. This CDR3 is 14 amino acids long. Looked up from germline, CDR1 is SNHLY and CDR2 is FYNNEI. V was pared by 5 bases and J by 6 bases, with 6 bases of the junction left unmatched. For the CDR3, the DNA is TGTGCCAGCAGTTTACAGGGGGGTAGTCAGCCCCAGCATTTT. Translated: CASSLQGGSQPQHF.

J is TRBJ2-7 and V is TRBV6-5; D might be TRBD1 (5 bases). The V gene's germline CDR1 is MNHEY and CDR2 SVGAGI. CDR3 length equals 15 residues. Trimming removed 6 bases at V and 2 bases at J, with 17 bases between. The CDR3 DNA sequence: TGTGCCAGCAGGCGTATGTGGACATCCCCCTACGAGCAGTACTTC. Protein: CASRRMWTSPYEQYF.

The chain couples TRBV10-3 to TRBJ1-3; D remains ambiguous. The germline CDR1 and CDR2 sequences are ENHRY and SYGVKD. Trimming removed 5 bases from V and 4 bases from J, with 6 bases in between. The CDR3 length is 12 residues. The CDR3 DNA reads as TGTGCCATCAGTTTGACAGGAAACACCATATATTTT. Protein sequence: CAISLTGNTIYF.

The table lists this clone with a count of one. The rearrangement joins TRBV6-5 to TRBJ2-7, with 8 bases identical to TRBD1. V shed 4 bases, J shed 0 bases, and the junction held 5 bases outside the gene matches. In germline, CDR1 is MNHEY, CDR2 SVGAGI. The CDR3 runs 15 residues. CDR3 nucleotide sequence: TGTGCCAGCAGTTCGGGACAGGTTGGCTCCTACGAGCAGTACTTC. Translation: CASSSGQVGSYEQYF.

This chain connects TRBV2 to TRBJ1-2; D is possibly TRBD1 (5 bases). Germline loops: CDR1 SNHLY, CDR2 FYNNEI. CDR3 length: 14 amino acids. V was trimmed by 4 bases and J by 8 bases, leaving 17 bases between them. The CDR3 region has the DNA TGTGCCAGCAGTGCTCTGTTTGGGGGAGGAGGCTACACCTTC. Encoded protein: CASSALFGGGGYTF.

This clone has a handful of counts. This sequence joins TRBV7-9 and TRBJ2-3; no clear D gene. The V gene's germline CDR1 is SEHNR and CDR2 FQNEAQ (reference sequence). Trimming shortened V by 1 base and J by 12 bases, and 14 bases separated the two germline ends. This CDR3 has 13 residues. The CDR3 loop reads CASSLGALLLQYF. CDR3 nucleotide sequence: TGTGCCAGCAGCTTAGGGGCCCTGCTGCTCCAGTATTTT.

The chain is built from TRBV4-1 and TRBJ2-7, with 9 bases identical to TRBD1. This CDR3 region has 16 residues. V dropped 3 bases and J dropped 2; count of bases not matched to a gene: 8. The germline V gene has CDR1 MGHRA and CDR2 YSYEKL. In DNA form, the CDR3 reads TGCGCCAGCAGCCAGGTTGAGGGACAGGGAGCCTACGAGCAGTACTTC. Amino acid sequence: CASSQVEGQGAYEQYF.

The rearrangement links TRBV5-4 to TRBJ1-3; the match to TRBD1 covers 7 bases. The CDR3 is 14 amino acids. Germline trimming cut 3 bases from V and 4 bases from J; bases unmatched to any gene: 4. Germline CDR1 SGHNT, CDR2 YYREEE (reference sequence). CDR3 protein: CASSYQGGGNTIYF. DNA for the CDR3: TGTGCCAGCAGCTACCAGGGGGGCGGAAACACCATATATTTT.

V gene TRBV9 combines with J gene TRBJ1-4; D is perhaps TRBD1 (6 bases). Germline loops: CDR1 SGDLS, CDR2 YYNGEE. Trimming took off 1 base at V and 8 bases at J, with 9 bases between the two ends. The CDR3 is made up of 13 amino acids. The CDR3 spells CASSVSDSEKLFF. The CDR3 DNA is TGTGCCAGCAGCGTATCGGACAGCGAAAAACTGTTTTTT.

V gene TRBV4-1 combines with J gene TRBJ1-3; 8 bases match TRBD1. Germline CDR1 is MGHRA and CDR2 is YSYEKL. Trimming at V came to 4 bases and at J to 4 bases, leaving 6 bases not matched to a gene. CDR3 length equals 15 residues. Here the CDR3 reads CASSLRGLQGNTIYF. CDR3 bases: TGCGCCAGCAGCCTCAGGGGGCTACAAGGAAACACCATATATTTT.

The gene calls are TRBV27 and TRBJ2-7; D perhaps matches TRBD1 (5 bases). V lost 5 bases, J lost 5 bases, and 22 bases lay in between. Germline V CDR1 and CDR2: MNHEY, SMNVEV (reference sequence). CDR3 length equals 16 residues. The CDR3 region has the DNA TGTGCCAGCAGTCCCCTCCCGCTAGGGGAACTCAACGAGCAGTACTTC. Its protein is CASSPLPLGELNEQYF.

The chain has TRBV19 and TRBJ2-3; TRBD2 matches 12 bases. The length of the CDR3 is 16 residues. Per germline, CDR1 LNHDA and CDR2 SQIVND (reference sequence). J was trimmed by 2 bases and V by 2 bases; bases with no gene match: 2. CDR3 coding DNA: TGTGCCAGTAGTATACTAGCGGGGGGGCCCACAGATACGCAGTATTTT. It specifies CASSILAGGPTDTQYF.

This chain uses TRBV2 with TRBJ2-7, with D perhaps TRBD2 (7 bases). Per the germline V gene, CDR1 is SNHLY and CDR2 is FYNNEI. V was trimmed by 10 bases and J by 2 bases, leaving 27 bases between them. CDR3 size: 17 residues. The CDR3 region is CAKGGEIGGVRTYEQYF. The CDR3 bases are TGTGCCAAAGGGGGGGAAATCGGGGGTGTTCGGACCTACGAGCAGTACTTC.

This clone occurred once. This rearrangement joins TRBV27 to TRBJ1-1, with 7 bases fitting TRBD1. Germline V lookup: CDR1 MNHEY, CDR2 SMNVEV (reference sequence). V was pared by 5 bases and J by 0 bases, with 6 bases of the junction left unmatched. The CDR3 consists of 15 residues. CDR3 amino acids: CASSEPGTVNTEAFF. In DNA, the CDR3 is TGTGCCAGCAGTGAACCCGGGACAGTGAACACTGAAGCTTTCTTT.

This chain uses TRBV30 with TRBJ2-2; 9 nucleotides align to TRBD2. CDR3 length: 19 amino acids. Germline V gene data show CDR1 as GTSNPN and CDR2 as SVGIG (reference sequence). V trimming: 0 bases; J trimming: 3 bases; junction bases outside the gene matches: 14. In nucleotides, the CDR3 is TGTGCCTGGAGTGTAGGTAGCGGGGGTTTAAACGGGGACACCGGGGAGCTGTTTTTT. Its protein is CAWSVGSGGLNGDTGELFF.

This chain connects TRBV29-1 to TRBJ1-1; D remains ambiguous. The germline V and J ends were trimmed by 3 bases and 6 bases, with 5 bases remaining between them. Germline V gene data show CDR1 as SQVTM and CDR2 as ANQGSEA. The CDR3 sequence is 10 residues long. Here the CDR3 reads CSVERAEAFF. CDR3 coding DNA: TGCAGCGTTGAGCGGGCTGAAGCTTTCTTT.

The table lists this clone with a few counts. This chain uses TRBV6-1 with TRBJ2-6; D remains ambiguous. From germline, CDR1 is MNHNS and CDR2 SASEGT. The CDR3 sequence is 13 residues long. The V and J ends lost 4 bases and 4 bases respectively, with 5 bases between them. The CDR3 DNA follows: TGTGCCAGCAGTGTTCCGGGGGCCAACGTCCTGACTTTC. It specifies CASSVPGANVLTF.

V and J are TRBV13 and TRBJ2-1, with a tentative D call TRBD2 (5 bases). The CDR3 extends over 13 amino acids. Germline V gives CDR1 PRHDT, CDR2 FYEKMQ (reference sequence). With 0 bases removed from V and 6 bases from J, the gap between germline ends came to 6 bases. CDR3 sequence (DNA): TGTGCCAGCAGCTTAGGTCTAGCCAATGAGCAGTTCTTC. Protein sequence: CASSLGLANEQFF.

The chain links TRBV9 to TRBJ2-2, with D uncertain. Deletions cut 4 bases from V and 5 bases from J, with 6 bases between. Germline V gene sequence: CDR1 SGDLS, CDR2 YYNGEE. The CDR3 runs 12 residues. CDR3 protein: CASSPFTGELFF. CDR3 in DNA: TGTGCCAGCAGCCCCTTTACCGGGGAGCTGTTTTTT.

The chain uses TRBV4-1 and TRBJ1-2; TRBD1 agrees at 9 bases. The ends lost 4 bases at V and 4 bases at J; junction bases unmatched: 10. The CDR3 spans 16 residues. Germline CDR1 is MGHRA and CDR2 is YSYEKL. Here the CDR3 DNA reads TGCGCCAGCAGCCCACGACAGGGGGGAATCGTCTATGGCTACACCTTC. Protein product: CASSPRQGGIVYGYTF.

The chain couples TRBV7-6 to TRBJ1-6, with D unresolved. V shed 4 bases and J shed 11 bases, with 15 bases lying between them. The germline gives CDR1 SGHVS, CDR2 FNYEAQ. The CDR3 totals 14 residues. For the CDR3, the DNA is TGTGCCAGCAGCTGGGTCCCAGAGGTTCCACCCCTCCACTTT. It is translated as CASSWVPEVPPLHF. The whole variable domain, remainder taken from reference TRBV7-6 and TRBJ1-6, is GAGVSQSPRYKVTKRGQDVALRCDPISGHVSLYWYRQALGQGPEFLTYFNYEAQQDKSGLPNDRFSAERPEGSISTLTIQRTEQRDSAMYRCASSWVPEVPPLHFGNGTRLTVT.

The chain uses TRBV5-1 and TRBJ2-5; 7 nucleotides match TRBD1. Germline V gives CDR1 SGHRS, CDR2 YFSETQ. The CDR3 spans 15 residues. J gave up 5 bases and V 1 base, and 8 bases lay outside the gene matches. CDR3 nucleotides: TGCGCCAGCAGCTTGATAGGGGGCGTACGGGAGACCCAGTACTTC. It is translated as CASSLIGGVRETQYF.

The CDR3 loop reads CASSQDSAPPPGGYGYTF. The CDR3 nucleotides are TGTGCCAGCAGCCAAGATAGTGCTCCCCCTCCGGGAGGGTATGGCTACACCTTC. V gene TRBV4-2 combines with J gene TRBJ1-2; no definite D call. V lost 0 bases and J 5 bases, leaving 22 bases between the germline ends. The CDR3 contains 18 residues. The germline gives CDR1 LGHNA, CDR2 YNFKEQ.

The rearrangement uses TRBV14 and TRBJ2-7, with a tentative D call TRBD1 (5 bases). V was shortened by 0 bases and J by 9 bases, with 18 bases between the two germline ends. The germline V gene encodes CDR1 SGHDN and CDR2 FVKESK. This CDR3 is 15 amino acids long. The DNA for the CDR3 is TGTGCCAGCAGCCAAGATTCAGGGTTTCTGTATCGGCAGTACTTC. It yields the protein CASSQDSGFLYRQYF. The whole variable domain, remainder taken from reference TRBV14 and TRBJ2-7, is EAGVTQFPSHSVIEKGQTVTLRCDPISGHDNLYWYRRVMGKEIKFLLHFVKESKQDESGMPNNRFLAERTGGTYSTLKVQPAELEDSGVYFCASSQDSGFLYRQYFGPGTRLTVT.

The V call is TRBV19, the J call TRBJ2-7, with TRBD1 matching over 7 bases. With V trimmed by 4 bases and J by 2 bases, 5 bases remained unmatched. The CDR3 has 14 residues. Germline V gene lookup returns CDR1 LNHDA and CDR2 SQIVND (reference sequence). This CDR3 reads CASSRDSGTYEQYF. In DNA, the CDR3 is TGTGCCAGTAGTAGGGACAGCGGAACCTACGAGCAGTACTTC.